This record covers a single T cell receptor beta chain. The specificity of this receptor is unknown. Base qualities were left out, and no much larger clone turns up one base away. The data are from a study of blood T cell repertoires in COVID-19 (dated by TCRdb to 2019 to 2021). Regarding the complete study: The collaborator samples originated in the United States, Italy and Spain and spanned the acute and convalescent phases of COVID-19. The material from the prospective study consisted of cDNA or gDNA derived from T cells, B-cell-depleted T cells, or PBMCs. Deeply sampled blood TCRbeta repertoires from subjects exposed to, actively infected with, or recovered from COVID-19 were included in the dataset. The repertoires were made available in a free public database intended to serve as a resource for research on the immune response to SARS-CoV-2. The samples were drawn from the first 160 participants of the ongoing ImmuneRACE study and from about 1,200 subjects provided by 6 global collaborators. The sample metadata nearly always contained a de-identified subject ID, COVID-19 status, age in years and sex. Where available, HLA class I and class II types were taken from metadata supplied by the sample provider and were not determined by assay-based typing. Overall study results and their limits: How much clinical and demographic metadata was included differed by source and by participant, and the metadata was provided uncurated.

The immunoSEQ Assay, a bias-controlled multiplex PCR, was used to amplify TCRbeta CDR3 regions from genomic DNA. The published analysis was carried out like this. The number of nucleated cells in each sample was estimated from the amplification of reference gene primers within the assay. Sequence reads were collapsed and filtered to measure the absolute abundance of every unique TCRbeta CDR3 rearrangement. For each sample, productive Simpson clonality was calculated as the square root of Simpson's diversity index across productive rearrangements. The table was pulled from immuneACCESS by TCRdb, which kept in-frame rearrangements only. Such tables lose some clones; where checked, under half of the loss comes from unresolved V genes, and the rest has no known cause. V, J and clone size reflect that table, while D and trimming were determined from the DNA. The sample table contains about 4,900 clones; only one count was recorded for around 73% of them. The ten largest account for roughly a third of the sample.

Collaborating institutions collected whole blood in K2EDTA tubes following their own protocols. For TCRbeta analysis, collaborators shipped samples as frozen whole blood, isolated PBMCs, or DNA extracted from either of those sample types. The specimen sequenced was peripheral blood. The sequence was collected from a human donor in a cohort sampled during active COVID-19.

The DNA sequence is TGTGCCAGTACCTCGGAAAGGCAGGGGGCGCATGAAAAACTGTTTTTT. Its protein is CASTSERQGAHEKLFF. The rearrangement combines TRBV19 with TRBJ1-4; 8 middle bases align to TRBD1. The CDR3 holds 16 amino acids from the cysteine to the phenylalanine. The DNA shown is the 48-base CDR3, in frame from base 1. Based on the germline V gene (reference sequence), the CDR1 and CDR2 sequences are LNHDA and SQIVND. V trim: 7 bases; J trim: 6 bases; unmatched bases: 13.